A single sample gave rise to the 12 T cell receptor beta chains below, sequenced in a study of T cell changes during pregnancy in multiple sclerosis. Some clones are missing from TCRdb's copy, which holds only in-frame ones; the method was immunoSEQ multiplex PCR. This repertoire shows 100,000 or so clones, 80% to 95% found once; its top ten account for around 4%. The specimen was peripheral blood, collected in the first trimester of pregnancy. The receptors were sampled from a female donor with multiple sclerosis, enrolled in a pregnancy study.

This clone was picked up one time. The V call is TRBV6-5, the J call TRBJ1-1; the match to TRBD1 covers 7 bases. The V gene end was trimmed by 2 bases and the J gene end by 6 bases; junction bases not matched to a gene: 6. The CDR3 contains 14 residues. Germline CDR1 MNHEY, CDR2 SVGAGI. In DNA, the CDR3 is TGTGCCAGCAGTTACCTGGGACAGACCCCTGAAGCTTTCTTT. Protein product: CASSYLGQTPEAFF.

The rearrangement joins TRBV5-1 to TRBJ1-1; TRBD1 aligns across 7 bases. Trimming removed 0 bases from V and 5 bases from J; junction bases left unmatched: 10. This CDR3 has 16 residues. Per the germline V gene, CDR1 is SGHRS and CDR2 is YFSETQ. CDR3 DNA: TGCGCCAGCAGCTTGGACAGGGGCGTAGTATGGACTGAAGCTTTCTTT. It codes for CASSLDRGVVWTEAFF.

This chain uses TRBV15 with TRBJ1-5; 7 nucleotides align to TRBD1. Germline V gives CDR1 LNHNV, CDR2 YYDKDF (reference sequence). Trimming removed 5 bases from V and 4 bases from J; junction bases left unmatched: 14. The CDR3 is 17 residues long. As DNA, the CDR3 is TGTGCCACCAGCCCGACGCCTGGGCTCAGGGGGAATCAGCCCCAGCATTTT. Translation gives CATSPTPGLRGNQPQHF. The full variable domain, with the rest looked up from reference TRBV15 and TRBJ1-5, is DAMVIQNPRYQVTQFGKPVTLSCSQTLNHNVMYWYQQKSSQAPKLLFHYYDKDFNNEADTPDNFQSRRPNTSFCFLDIRSPGLGDTAMYLCATSPTPGLRGNQPQHFGDGTRLSIL.

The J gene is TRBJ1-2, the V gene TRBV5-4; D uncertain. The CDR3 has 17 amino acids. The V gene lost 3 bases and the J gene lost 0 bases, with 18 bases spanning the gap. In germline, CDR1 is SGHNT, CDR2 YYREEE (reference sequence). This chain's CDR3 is CASSSAGAAVPNYGYTF. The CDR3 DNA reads TGTGCCAGCAGCTCCGCTGGTGCGGCAGTGCCTAACTATGGCTACACCTTC. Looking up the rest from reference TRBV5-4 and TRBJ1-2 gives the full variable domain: ETGVTQSPTHLIKTRGQQVTLRCSSQSGHNTVSWYQQALGQGPQFIFQYYREEENGRGNFPPRFSGLQFPNYSSELNVNALELDDSALYLCASSSAGAAVPNYGYTFGSGTRLTVV.

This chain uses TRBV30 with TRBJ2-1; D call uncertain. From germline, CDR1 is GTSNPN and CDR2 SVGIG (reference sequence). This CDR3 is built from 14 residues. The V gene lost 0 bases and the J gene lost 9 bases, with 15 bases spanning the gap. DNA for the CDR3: TGTGCCTGGAGTGTAAATTCCCCTGGGCTTGAGCAGTTCTTC. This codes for CAWSVNSPGLEQFF.

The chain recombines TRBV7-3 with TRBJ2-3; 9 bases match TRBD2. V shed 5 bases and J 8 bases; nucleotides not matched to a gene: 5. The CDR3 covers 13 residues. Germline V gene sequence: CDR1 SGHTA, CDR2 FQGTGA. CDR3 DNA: TGTGCCAGCAGCACCGGGACTAGCAGTACGCAGTATTTT. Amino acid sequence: CASSTGTSSTQYF.

CDR3: CASSDGGTEKGNEQFF. Here the CDR3 DNA reads TGCGCCAGCAGCGACGGGGGGACGGAGAAGGGCAATGAGCAGTTCTTC. The rearrangement uses TRBV5-1 and TRBJ2-1; 7 nucleotides agree with TRBD2. From germline, CDR1 is SGHRS and CDR2 YFSETQ. The CDR3 spans 16 residues. The V segment lost 4 bases and the J segment 6 bases; nucleotides outside the gene matches: 13.

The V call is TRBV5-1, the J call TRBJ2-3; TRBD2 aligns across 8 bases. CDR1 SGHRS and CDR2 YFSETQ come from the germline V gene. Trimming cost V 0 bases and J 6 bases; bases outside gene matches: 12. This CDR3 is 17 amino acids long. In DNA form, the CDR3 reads TGCGCCAGCAGCTTGGGTCACCGGGGGGGCCTTTCGGATACGCAGTATTTT. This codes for CASSLGHRGGLSDTQYF. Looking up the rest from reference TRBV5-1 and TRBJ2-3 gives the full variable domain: KAGVTQTPRYLIKTRGQQVTLSCSPISGHRSVSWYQQTPGQGLQFLFEYFSETQRNKGNFPGRFSGRQFSNSRSEMNVSTLELGDSALYLCASSLGHRGGLSDTQYFGPGTRLTVL.

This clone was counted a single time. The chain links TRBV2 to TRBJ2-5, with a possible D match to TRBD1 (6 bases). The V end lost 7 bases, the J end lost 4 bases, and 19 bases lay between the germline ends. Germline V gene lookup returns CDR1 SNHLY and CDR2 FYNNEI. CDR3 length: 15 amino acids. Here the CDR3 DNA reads TGTGCCAGCATATACGGTCGGGGCAGGGGAGAGACCCAGTACTTC. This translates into CASIYGRGRGETQYF.

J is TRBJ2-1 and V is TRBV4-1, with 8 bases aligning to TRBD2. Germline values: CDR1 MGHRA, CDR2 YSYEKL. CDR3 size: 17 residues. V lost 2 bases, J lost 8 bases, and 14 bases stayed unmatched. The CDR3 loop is CASSQPRGGGHRDEQFF. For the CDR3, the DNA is TGCGCCAGCAGCCAACCTCGAGGCGGGGGGCACAGGGATGAGCAGTTCTTC.

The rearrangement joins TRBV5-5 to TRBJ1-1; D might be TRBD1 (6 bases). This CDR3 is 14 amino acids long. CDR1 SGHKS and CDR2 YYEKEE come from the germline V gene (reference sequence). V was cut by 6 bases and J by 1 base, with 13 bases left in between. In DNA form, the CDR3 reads TGTGCCAGCACCTGGGGGCGTAGGAACACTGAAGCTTTCTTT. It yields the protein CASTWGRRNTEAFF.

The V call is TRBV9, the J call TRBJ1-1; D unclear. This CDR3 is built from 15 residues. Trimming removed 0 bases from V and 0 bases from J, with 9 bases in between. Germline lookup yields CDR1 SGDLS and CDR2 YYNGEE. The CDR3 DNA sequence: TGTGCCAGCAGCGTAGAACGGGGAATGAACACTGAAGCTTTCTTT. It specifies CASSVERGMNTEAFF.